Listed below are T cell receptor beta chains from one sample, sequenced in a study of blood T cell repertoires in COVID-19. Clones were sequenced by immunoSEQ multiplex PCR, and TCRdb holds only the in-frame ones, with some missing. The sample has tens of thousands of clones; roughly 89% are singletons. Sequenced input: peripheral blood. These receptor sequences come from a man between 40 and 49 years old with COVID-19, enrolled during active disease. Each CDR3 is given with its conserved first and last residue. The order of the fields is CDR3 DNA, CDR3 protein, D gene, J gene, CDR3 length, V gene, clone size. A D gene is named only where the DNA matches it firmly. Clone size is not always given. Where it is, it says once, few, many or a class for expanded clones.

cdr3_nt: TGTGCCATCAGCGAGCCGGGACAGGGTAACTCCTACGAGCAGTACTTC; cdr3_aa: CAISEPGQGNSYEQYF; d_call: TRBD1; j_call: TRBJ2-7; cdr3_length: 16; v_call: TRBV10-3; clone_size: -
cdr3_nt: TGTGCCAGCAGCCAAGGAACAGGGAGATACGGAAACACCATATATTTT; cdr3_aa: CASSQGTGRYGNTIYF; d_call: -; j_call: TRBJ1-3; cdr3_length: 16; v_call: TRBV3-1/TRBV3-2; clone_size: -
cdr3_nt: TGCGCCAGCAGCTTGGCCGGAGGGGCAGGGCAGCCCCAGCATTTT; cdr3_aa: CASSLAGGAGQPQHF; d_call: -; j_call: TRBJ1-5; cdr3_length: 15; v_call: TRBV5-1; clone_size: -
cdr3_nt: TGTGCCAGCAGCGCGGACAGCCTGACTTCCTACGAGCAGTACTTC; cdr3_aa: CASSADSLTSYEQYF; d_call: -; j_call: TRBJ2-7; cdr3_length: 15; v_call: TRBV7-2; clone_size: few
cdr3_nt: TGTGCCAGCAGTGAAATTGGGACTAAAGTCAGTGAGCAGTTCTTC; cdr3_aa: CASSEIGTKVSEQFF; d_call: TRBD2; j_call: TRBJ2-1; cdr3_length: 15; v_call: TRBV2; clone_size: -
cdr3_nt: TGTGCCAGCAGTGGGACAGGGGGTCTTAAGACCCAGTACTTC; cdr3_aa: CASSGTGGLKTQYF; d_call: TRBD1; j_call: TRBJ2-5; cdr3_length: 14; v_call: TRBV2; clone_size: -
cdr3_nt: TGTGCCAGCAGTGATAGCGAGAGGGTCCAACCCGCAACGCAGTATTTT; cdr3_aa: CASSDSERVQPATQYF; d_call: -; j_call: TRBJ2-3; cdr3_length: 16; v_call: TRBV2; clone_size: -
cdr3_nt: TGTGCCAGCATTAAGACAGGGGGCGATGGCTACACCTTC; cdr3_aa: CASIKTGGDGYTF; d_call: TRBD1; j_call: TRBJ1-2; cdr3_length: 13; v_call: TRBV12-3/TRBV12-4; clone_size: -
cdr3_nt: TGTGCCAGTAGTATAGATGCCCGGACACCACTTAACTATGGCTACACCTTC; cdr3_aa: CASSIDARTPLNYGYTF; d_call: -; j_call: TRBJ1-2; cdr3_length: 17; v_call: TRBV19; clone_size: -
cdr3_nt: TGTGCCAGCAGCCCAGCGGACAGAGGAAACACCATATATTTT; cdr3_aa: CASSPADRGNTIYF; d_call: -; j_call: TRBJ1-3; cdr3_length: 14; v_call: TRBV7-2; clone_size: -
cdr3_nt: TGTGCCAGCAGTATAGCGGGAGTTGATGAGCAGTTCTTC; cdr3_aa: CASSIAGVDEQFF; d_call: TRBD2; j_call: TRBJ2-1; cdr3_length: 13; v_call: TRBV27; clone_size: -
cdr3_nt: TGTGCCAGCAGTGCAAGGGCAGGGGAAAATGAAAAACTGTTTTTT; cdr3_aa: CASSARAGENEKLFF; d_call: -; j_call: TRBJ1-4; cdr3_length: 15; v_call: TRBV2; clone_size: -
cdr3_nt: TGTGCCAGTGGGACTAGTGGGACAGATACGCAGTATTTT; cdr3_aa: CASGTSGTDTQYF; d_call: TRBD2; j_call: TRBJ2-3; cdr3_length: 13; v_call: TRBV19; clone_size: once
cdr3_nt: TGTGCCAGCAGCCCCCCCTACACCGGGGAGCTGTTTTTT; cdr3_aa: CASSPPYTGELFF; d_call: -; j_call: TRBJ2-2; cdr3_length: 13; v_call: TRBV9; clone_size: -
cdr3_nt: TGTGCCAGCACTAGCACAAATGAGCAGTTCTTC; cdr3_aa: CASTSTNEQFF; d_call: -; j_call: TRBJ2-1; cdr3_length: 11; v_call: TRBV6-5; clone_size: -
cdr3_nt: TGCAGCGTCGAACTACCCGGGAGCGGCTCCTACGAGCAGTACTTC; cdr3_aa: CSVELPGSGSYEQYF; d_call: -; j_call: TRBJ2-7; cdr3_length: 15; v_call: TRBV29-1; clone_size: -
cdr3_nt: TGTGCCAGCAGCCAGGACAGCCAAGAGACCCAGTACTTC; cdr3_aa: CASSQDSQETQYF; d_call: -; j_call: TRBJ2-5; cdr3_length: 13; v_call: TRBV5-6; clone_size: -
cdr3_nt: TGTGCCAGCAGCTCCGCCGGGACAGGGGGGGTCAATCAGCCCCAGCATTTT; cdr3_aa: CASSSAGTGGVNQPQHF; d_call: TRBD1; j_call: TRBJ1-5; cdr3_length: 17; v_call: TRBV5-6; clone_size: -
cdr3_nt: TGTGCCAGCAGCTTAGGTGACAGGGCCTTAAACACCATATATTTT; cdr3_aa: CASSLGDRALNTIYF; d_call: TRBD1; j_call: TRBJ1-3; cdr3_length: 15; v_call: TRBV11-2; clone_size: -
cdr3_nt: TGTGCCAGCGGTTCAGACAGGGGTGGAGGAGAGACCCAGTACTTC; cdr3_aa: CASGSDRGGGETQYF; d_call: TRBD1; j_call: TRBJ2-5; cdr3_length: 15; v_call: TRBV2; clone_size: -
cdr3_nt: TGTGCCAGCAGTCCCGGGACAGGAATCACAGATACGCAGTATTTT; cdr3_aa: CASSPGTGITDTQYF; d_call: TRBD1; j_call: TRBJ2-3; cdr3_length: 15; v_call: TRBV6-5; clone_size: -
cdr3_nt: TGTGCCAGCAGTTTTTCCTCAGGGTTCTCTGGGGCCAACGTCCTGACTTTC; cdr3_aa: CASSFSSGFSGANVLTF; d_call: -; j_call: TRBJ2-6; cdr3_length: 17; v_call: TRBV27; clone_size: -
cdr3_nt: TGTGCCAGCAGCCCACTGGTAAATTCACCCCTCCACTTT; cdr3_aa: CASSPLVNSPLHF; d_call: -; j_call: TRBJ1-6; cdr3_length: 13; v_call: TRBV11-2; clone_size: -
cdr3_nt: TGTGCCACCGGACCATTACAGGGGGCTGGCACTGAAGCTTTCTTT; cdr3_aa: CATGPLQGAGTEAFF; d_call: TRBD1; j_call: TRBJ1-1; cdr3_length: 15; v_call: TRBV15; clone_size: -
cdr3_nt: TGTGCCAGCAGCTTAGATAACCGACTAGCGGGAGGGCTTGAGACCCAGTACTTC; cdr3_aa: CASSLDNRLAGGLETQYF; d_call: TRBD2; j_call: TRBJ2-5; cdr3_length: 18; v_call: TRBV7-2; clone_size: -
cdr3_nt: TGTGCCAGCTCACCAAAGGCAGGGTCCTCTGGAAACACCATATATTTT; cdr3_aa: CASSPKAGSSGNTIYF; d_call: -; j_call: TRBJ1-3; cdr3_length: 16; v_call: TRBV18; clone_size: -
cdr3_nt: TGTGCCATCAACAACAGGAGCTCCTACGAGCAGTACTTC; cdr3_aa: CAINNRSSYEQYF; d_call: -; j_call: TRBJ2-7; cdr3_length: 13; v_call: TRBV10-3; clone_size: once
cdr3_nt: TGTGCCAGCAGTCTCCTCCTAGCCTCGGGCGGAAACACCATATATTTT; cdr3_aa: CASSLLLASGGNTIYF; d_call: -; j_call: TRBJ1-3; cdr3_length: 16; v_call: TRBV28; clone_size: -
cdr3_nt: TGTGCCAGCAGTTCACCTGGCGGCGGCGACGAGCAGTACTTC; cdr3_aa: CASSSPGGGDEQYF; d_call: -; j_call: TRBJ2-7; cdr3_length: 14; v_call: TRBV28; clone_size: -
cdr3_nt: TGTGCCAGCAGTGAAGGACAGGGGGTCAAGACCCAGTACTTC; cdr3_aa: CASSEGQGVKTQYF; d_call: TRBD1; j_call: TRBJ2-5; cdr3_length: 14; v_call: TRBV6-1; clone_size: -
cdr3_nt: TGTGCCAGCTCCAAGTCCCTCCAGCCGGGACAGCTCAATCAGCCCCAGCATTTT; cdr3_aa: CASSKSLQPGQLNQPQHF; d_call: TRBD1; j_call: TRBJ1-5; cdr3_length: 18; v_call: TRBV28; clone_size: -
cdr3_nt: TGTGCCAGCAGTTCCCCGGGACAGGGCGGCTACACCTTC; cdr3_aa: CASSSPGQGGYTF; d_call: TRBD1; j_call: TRBJ1-2; cdr3_length: 13; v_call: TRBV6-5; clone_size: -
cdr3_nt: TGTGCCAGCTCCTTGGGGGGGGATCCCCTCCACTTT; cdr3_aa: CASSLGGDPLHF; d_call: -; j_call: TRBJ1-6; cdr3_length: 12; v_call: TRBV7-9; clone_size: -
cdr3_nt: TGTGCCAGCAGTCGCGATGGGGACAGGGGAATCTATGGCTACACCTTC; cdr3_aa: CASSRDGDRGIYGYTF; d_call: TRBD1; j_call: TRBJ1-2; cdr3_length: 16; v_call: TRBV6-4; clone_size: -
cdr3_nt: TGCGCCGCTTCTACGGGAGGTTCGGGGGACACTGAAGCTTTCTTT; cdr3_aa: CAASTGGSGDTEAFF; d_call: -; j_call: TRBJ1-1; cdr3_length: 15; v_call: TRBV5-1; clone_size: few
cdr3_nt: TGTGCCAGCATCCTTCAGGCTACAGATACGCAGTATTTT; cdr3_aa: CASILQATDTQYF; d_call: -; j_call: TRBJ2-3; cdr3_length: 13; v_call: TRBV12-3/TRBV12-4; clone_size: -
cdr3_nt: TGCGCCAGCAGCTTCGGCCATACAGAGAACACTGAAGCTTTCTTT; cdr3_aa: CASSFGHTENTEAFF; d_call: -; j_call: TRBJ1-1; cdr3_length: 15; v_call: TRBV5-1; clone_size: -
cdr3_nt: TGTGCCAGCAGTTTGGAGGGGAGCAATCAGCCCCAGCATTTT; cdr3_aa: CASSLEGSNQPQHF; d_call: -; j_call: TRBJ1-5; cdr3_length: 14; v_call: TRBV5-6; clone_size: -